Included here is one T cell receptor beta chain sequence, with context. In the original processing: Using reference gene primer amplification, nucleated cell counts were estimated. Profiled with immunoSEQ multiplex PCR; TCRdb holds only in-frame clones, not every one. V, J and clone size reflect that table, while D and trimming were determined from the DNA. Seen here are a few hundred thousand clones, roughly 88% observed once, and the top ten hold approximately 1.3%. The data originate from a study of blood T cell repertoires in COVID-19. Study context: Some COVID-19 samples were acute and others convalescent; all came from the United States, Italy and Spain. T cells, B-cell-depleted T cells, or PBMCs provided the cDNA or gDNA that served as material.

The CDR3 sequence is 14 residues long. With 2 bases removed from V and 7 bases from J, the gap between germline ends came to 14 bases. Germline-derived CDR1 and CDR2 are MNHNS and SASEGT. The sample consisted of peripheral blood. The sequence was collected from a woman aged 40 to 50 who had recovered from COVID-19. This rearrangement joins TRBV6-1 to TRBJ1-2; possibly TRBD1 for D (5 bases). CDR3 coding DNA: TGTGCCAGCAGTGAACCCTGGGGCCGTGGTGGCTACACCTTC. Its protein is CASSEPWGRGGYTF.